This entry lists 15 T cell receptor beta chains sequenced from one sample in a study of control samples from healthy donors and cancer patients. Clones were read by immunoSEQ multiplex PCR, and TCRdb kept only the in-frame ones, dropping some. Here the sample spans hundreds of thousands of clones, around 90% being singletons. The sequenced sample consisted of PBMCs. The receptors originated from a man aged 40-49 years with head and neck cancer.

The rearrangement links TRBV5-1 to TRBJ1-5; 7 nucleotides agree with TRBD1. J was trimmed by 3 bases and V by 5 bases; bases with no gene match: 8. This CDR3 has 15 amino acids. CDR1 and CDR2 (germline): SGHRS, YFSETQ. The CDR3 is CASRYTGDANQPQHF. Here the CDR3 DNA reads TGCGCCAGCAGATATACAGGGGACGCCAATCAGCCCCAGCATTTT.

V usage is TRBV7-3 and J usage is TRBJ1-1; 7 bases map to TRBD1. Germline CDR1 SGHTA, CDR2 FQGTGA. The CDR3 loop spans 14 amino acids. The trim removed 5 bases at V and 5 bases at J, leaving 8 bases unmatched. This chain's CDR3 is CASSPGTEGTEAFF. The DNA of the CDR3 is TGTGCCAGCAGCCCCGGGACAGAGGGAACTGAAGCTTTCTTT.

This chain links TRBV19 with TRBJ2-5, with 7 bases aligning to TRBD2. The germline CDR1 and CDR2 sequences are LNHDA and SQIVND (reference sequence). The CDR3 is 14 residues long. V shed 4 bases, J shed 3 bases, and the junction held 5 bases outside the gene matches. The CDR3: CASSNAGDEETQYF. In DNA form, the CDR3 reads TGTGCCAGTAGTAACGCGGGGGATGAAGAGACCCAGTACTTC.

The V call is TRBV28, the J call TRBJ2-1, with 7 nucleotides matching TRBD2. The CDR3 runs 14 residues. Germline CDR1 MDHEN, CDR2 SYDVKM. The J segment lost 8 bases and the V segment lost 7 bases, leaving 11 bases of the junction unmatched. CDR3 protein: CASTLAESGYEQFF. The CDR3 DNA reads TGTGCCAGCACTCTAGCGGAGAGCGGCTATGAGCAGTTCTTC.

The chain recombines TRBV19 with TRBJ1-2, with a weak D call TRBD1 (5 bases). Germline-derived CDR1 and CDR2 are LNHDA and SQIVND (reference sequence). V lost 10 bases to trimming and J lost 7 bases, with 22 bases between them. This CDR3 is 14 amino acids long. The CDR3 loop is CATRAGLGLTGYTF. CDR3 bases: TGTGCCACCCGTGCAGGGTTGGGATTAACTGGCTACACCTTC.

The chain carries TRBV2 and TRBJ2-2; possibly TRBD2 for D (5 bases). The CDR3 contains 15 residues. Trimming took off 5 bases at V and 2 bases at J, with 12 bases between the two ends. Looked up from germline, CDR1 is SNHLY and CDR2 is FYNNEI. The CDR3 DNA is TGTGCCAGCAGTCGGAGGTTCCAAAACACCGGGGAGCTGTTTTTT. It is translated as CASSRRFQNTGELFF. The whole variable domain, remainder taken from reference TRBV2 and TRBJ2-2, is EPEVTQTPSHQVTQMGQEVILRCVPISNHLYFYWYRQILGQKVEFLVSFYNNEISEKSEIFDDQFSVERPDGSNFTLKIRSTKLEDSAMYFCASSRRFQNTGELFFGEGSRLTVL.

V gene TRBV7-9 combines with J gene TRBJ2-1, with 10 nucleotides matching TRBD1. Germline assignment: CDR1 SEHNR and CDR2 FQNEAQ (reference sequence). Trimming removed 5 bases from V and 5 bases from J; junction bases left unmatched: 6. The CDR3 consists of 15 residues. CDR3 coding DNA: TGTGCCAGCAGCCGCGGGACAGGGGTAAACAATGAGCAGTTCTTC. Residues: CASSRGTGVNNEQFF.

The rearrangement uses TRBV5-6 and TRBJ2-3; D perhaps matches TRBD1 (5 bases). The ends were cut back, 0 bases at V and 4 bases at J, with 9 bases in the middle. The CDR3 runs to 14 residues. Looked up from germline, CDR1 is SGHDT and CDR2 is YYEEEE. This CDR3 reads CASSLVQVPDTQYF. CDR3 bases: TGTGCCAGCAGCTTGGTACAGGTCCCAGATACGCAGTATTTT.

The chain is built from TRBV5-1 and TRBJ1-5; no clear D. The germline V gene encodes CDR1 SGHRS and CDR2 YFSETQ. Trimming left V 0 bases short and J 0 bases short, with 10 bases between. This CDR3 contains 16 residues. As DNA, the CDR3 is TGCGCCAGCAGCTTGGAGCAGCCTTATAGCAATCAGCCCCAGCATTTT. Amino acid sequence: CASSLEQPYSNQPQHF.

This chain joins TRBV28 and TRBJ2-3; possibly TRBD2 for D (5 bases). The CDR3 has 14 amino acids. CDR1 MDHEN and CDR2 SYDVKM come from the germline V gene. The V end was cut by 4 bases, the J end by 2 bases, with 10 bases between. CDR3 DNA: TGTGCCAGCAGTTACGAGGGCCTCACAGATACGCAGTATTTT. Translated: CASSYEGLTDTQYF.

The CDR3 DNA follows: TGTGCCAGCAGCCTAGGGAGCTCTGGGGCCAACGTCCTGACTTTC. Amino acid sequence: CASSLGSSGANVLTF. The chain links TRBV7-3 to TRBJ2-6, with D possibly being TRBD2 (5 bases). V lost 5 bases, J lost 0 bases, and 8 bases lay in between. The CDR3 contains 15 residues. Germline CDR1 is SGHTA and CDR2 is FQGTGA.

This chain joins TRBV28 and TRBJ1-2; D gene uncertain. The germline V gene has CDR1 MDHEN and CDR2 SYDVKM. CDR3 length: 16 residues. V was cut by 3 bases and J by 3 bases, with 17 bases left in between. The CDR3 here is CASSLGIAGTHYGYTF. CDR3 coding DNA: TGTGCCAGCAGTTTGGGGATTGCCGGAACCCACTATGGCTACACCTTC.

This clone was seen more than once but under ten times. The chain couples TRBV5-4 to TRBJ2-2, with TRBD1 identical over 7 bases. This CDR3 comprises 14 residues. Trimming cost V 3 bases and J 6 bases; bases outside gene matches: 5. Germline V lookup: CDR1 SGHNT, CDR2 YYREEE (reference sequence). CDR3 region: CASSSYRGAGELFF. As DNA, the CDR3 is TGTGCCAGCAGCTCTTACAGGGGAGCCGGGGAGCTGTTTTTT.

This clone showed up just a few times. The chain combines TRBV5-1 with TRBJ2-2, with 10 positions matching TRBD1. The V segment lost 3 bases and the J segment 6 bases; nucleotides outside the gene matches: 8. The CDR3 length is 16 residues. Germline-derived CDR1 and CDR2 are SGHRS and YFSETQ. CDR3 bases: TGCGCCAGCAGCTCCCAAGGACAGGGGGAGGCCGGGGAGCTGTTTTTT. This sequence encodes CASSSQGQGEAGELFF. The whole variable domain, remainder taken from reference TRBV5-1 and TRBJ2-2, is KAGVTQTPRYLIKTRGQQVTLSCSPISGHRSVSWYQQTPGQGLQFLFEYFSETQRNKGNFPGRFSGRQFSNSRSEMNVSTLELGDSALYLCASSSQGQGEAGELFFGEGSRLTVL.

The CDR3: CASIPGFWVTEAFF. The CDR3 region has the DNA TGTGCCAGTATTCCAGGATTCTGGGTCACTGAAGCTTTCTTT. This sequence joins TRBV19 and TRBJ1-1; no clear D. Germline CDR1 and CDR2: LNHDA and SQIVND (reference sequence). Trimming removed 7 bases from V and 4 bases from J, with 16 bases in between. The CDR3 has 14 residues.